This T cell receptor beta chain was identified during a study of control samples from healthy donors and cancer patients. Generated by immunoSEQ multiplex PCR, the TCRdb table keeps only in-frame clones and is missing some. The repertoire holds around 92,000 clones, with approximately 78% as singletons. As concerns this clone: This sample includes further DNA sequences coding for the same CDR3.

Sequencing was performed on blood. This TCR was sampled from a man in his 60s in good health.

The CDR3 DNA reads TGTGCCAGCAGTTTGTCCGGACTAAGGCGGACTAGCCAGACCCAGTACTTC. Residues: CASSLSGLRRTSQTQYF. The rearrangement uses TRBV27 and TRBJ2-5; 8 bases fit TRBD2. Trimming removed 3 bases from V and 6 bases from J; junction bases left unmatched: 15. This CDR3 comprises 17 residues. The germline V gene has CDR1 MNHEY and CDR2 SMNVEV (reference sequence).